The clone carrying this T cell receptor (beta chain) was counted a single time. Its antigen is undetermined. This specimen belongs to a study of T cell responses to AZD1222 COVID-19 vaccine. Study conclusions and caveats: Distributed over spike, vaccine-associated CD4 TCRs predominated at 160-218 and 743-854. Nearly half of unique spike-specific TCRs reportedly avoided B.1.351 and B.1.1.7 mutated regions. Baseline testing showed seropositivity in only 6 or 7 AZD1222 recipients. Females made up more of the donors, who were largely white British, and clonal diversity may have come out too low.

Deletions cut 5 bases from V and 0 bases from J, with 18 bases between. This CDR3 comprises 17 residues. CDR1 and CDR2 from the germline V gene are SGHRS and YFSETQ. This table comes from immunoSEQ multiplex PCR, and its TCRdb copy is limited to in-frame clones, with some not included. The sample has 150,000 to 160,000 clones; 75% to 90% are singletons. The chain has TRBV5-1 and TRBJ1-5, with D unclear. The source material was peripheral blood, sampled after recovery from COVID-19. This receptor was taken from an adult who had recovered from COVID-19. The CDR3 DNA sequence: TGCGCCAGCAGTCCCGGCCACGCAATAGGTAGCAATCAGCCCCAGCATTTT. Translated: CASSPGHAIGSNQPQHF.